A single sample is the source of the 25 T cell receptor beta chains below, sequenced in a study of T cell repertoires in cytomegalovirus infection. One entry per CDR3 protein, called by TCRdb with MiXCR from the reads. The sample lists around 200,000 distinct CDR3 sequences, 15% to 20% seen once, with 25% in the top ten. Sequencing input: CD8+ T cells from PBMCs. These receptors all stem from a human donor in good health (CMV status not recorded). Some clones in this sample may be carry-over from other donors' samples.

This clonotype was recorded at least ten times. DNA for the CDR3: TGTGCCAGCAGCGTTGACCGGCCCTACGAGCAGTACTTC. Translation gives CASSVDRPYEQYF. The chain couples TRBV7-8 to TRBJ2-7; D ambiguous. V lost 5 bases to trimming and J lost 2 bases, with 10 bases between them. The CDR3 contains 13 residues. CDR1 SGHVS and CDR2 FQNEAQ come from the germline V gene.

This chain joins TRBV15 and TRBJ2-1; D is ambiguous. Trimming took 4 bases from V and 0 from J, leaving 7 bases between them. This CDR3 has 14 residues. Germline V gene lookup returns CDR1 LNHNV and CDR2 YYDKDF (reference sequence). CDR3: CATSTGASYNEQFF. In DNA, the CDR3 is TGTGCCACCAGCACAGGAGCCTCCTACAATGAGCAGTTCTTC.

A few counts support this clonotype. CDR3 region: CASSAPGGGVWTEAFF. The CDR3 coding sequence is TGTGCCAGCAGCGCCCCAGGAGGGGGGGTCTGGACTGAAGCTTTCTTT. The chain is built from TRBV7-8 and TRBJ1-1; D might be TRBD1 (6 bases). Trimming took off 5 bases at V and 5 bases at J, with 21 bases between the two ends. Germline CDR1 and CDR2: SGHVS and FQNEAQ. The CDR3 covers 16 residues.

The chain is built from TRBV2 and TRBJ2-7; D is unclear. Germline assignment: CDR1 SNHLY and CDR2 FYNNEI. Trimming took 1 base from V and 2 from J, leaving 9 bases between them. The CDR3 extends over 14 amino acids. CDR3 amino acids: CASSEVAETYEQYF. The CDR3 DNA sequence: TGTGCCAGCAGTGAAGTGGCAGAAACCTACGAGCAGTACTTC.

The chain employs TRBV28 and TRBJ1-5, with 7 bases identical to TRBD1. V shed 11 bases and J 3 bases; nucleotides not matched to a gene: 13. Germline V gene sequence: CDR1 MDHEN, CDR2 SYDVKM. The CDR3 covers 15 residues. The CDR3 sequence is CAASAGTVSNQPQHF. As DNA, the CDR3 is TGTGCCGCCTCAGCCGGGACAGTGTCCAATCAGCCCCAGCATTTT. Complete variable domain (other parts from reference TRBV28 and TRBJ1-5): DVKVTQSSRYLVKRTGEKVFLECVQDMDHENMFWYRQDPGLGLRLIYFSYDVKMKEKGDIPEGYSVSREKKERFSLILESASTNQTSMYLCAASAGTVSNQPQHFGDGTRLSIL.

This clonotype has more than one count but fewer than ten. This chain links TRBV10-3 with TRBJ2-7; TRBD2 is a possible D gene (6 bases). Between the trimmed V and J ends, which lost 0 bases and 7 bases, there was a span of 13 bases. CDR3 length equals 14 residues. CDR1 is ENHRY, CDR2 SYGVKD, per germline. CDR3 nucleotide sequence: TGTGCCATCAGTGAGTCAGGAGGGTTGCAAGAGCAGTACTTC. Its translation: CAISESGGLQEQYF.

CDR3 sequence reads: CASSFSAGATDTQYF. The CDR3 region has the DNA TGTGCCAGCAGTTTTAGCGCGGGGGCAACAGATACGCAGTATTTT. The rearrangement joins TRBV12-3 or TRBV12-4 to TRBJ2-3; TRBD2 might be the D (7 bases). V was pared by 3 bases and J by 3 bases, with 13 bases between. The CDR3 length is 15 residues.

The J gene is TRBJ1-2, the V gene TRBV2; 8 bases are a match to TRBD1. From germline, CDR1 is SNHLY and CDR2 FYNNEI. V dropped 6 bases and J dropped 2; count of bases not matched to a gene: 14. This CDR3 region has 17 residues. CDR3 loop: CASRGRLRGHPNYGYTF. The CDR3 DNA reads as TGTGCCAGCAGGGGGAGGCTCAGGGGGCACCCCAACTATGGCTACACCTTC.

This clonotype was found a few times. The chain combines TRBV12-3 or TRBV12-4 with TRBJ1-5, with a tentative D call TRBD1 (5 bases). The CDR3 is made up of 16 amino acids. V was cut by 6 bases and J by 4 bases, with 19 bases left in between. The CDR3 reads CASSPRNGGGNQPQHF. In nucleotides, the CDR3 is TGTGCCAGCAGCCCAAGGAACGGGGGGGGAAATCAGCCCCAGCATTTT.

This clonotype has a handful of counts. The J gene is TRBJ1-2, the V gene TRBV7-2, with TRBD1 identical over 9 bases. V lost 6 bases to trimming and J lost 5 bases; unmatched junction nucleotides: 10. The CDR3 has 15 amino acids. Per germline, CDR1 SGHTA and CDR2 FQGNSA. The CDR3 is CASSSHRGLRYGYTF. The CDR3, as DNA: TGTGCCAGCAGTTCACACAGGGGGCTTCGGTATGGCTACACCTTC.

This clonotype showed up just a few times. The chain employs TRBV7-6 and TRBJ2-1, with TRBD2 matching 8 bases. The length of the CDR3 is 16 residues. CDR1 and CDR2 from the germline V gene are SGHVS and FNYEAQ. With V trimmed by 2 bases and J by 12 bases, 15 bases remained unmatched. The CDR3 DNA follows: TGTGCCAGCAGCTTAACGCGGCCGGGGCCCCGGGGGGGGCAGTTCTTC. It yields the protein CASSLTRPGPRGGQFF.

At least ten counts were recorded for this clonotype. The chain recombines TRBV20-1 with TRBJ2-3, with 10 bases identical to TRBD2. This CDR3 has 15 amino acids. Unmatched junction bases numbered 8, after V lost 4 bases and J lost 4 bases. Germline CDR1 DFQATT, CDR2 SNEGSKA (reference sequence). CDR3: CSATTDGLAADTQYF. CDR3 bases: TGCAGTGCTACCACCGACGGACTAGCGGCAGATACGCAGTATTTT.

This clonotype was seen ten or more times. V is TRBV6-6 and J is TRBJ1-6; D unresolved. Trimming stripped 0 bases from V and 8 bases from J, with 11 bases between. The germline V gene has CDR1 MNHNY and CDR2 SVGAGI (reference sequence). The CDR3 is 15 amino acids. The CDR3 nucleotides read TGTGCCAGCAGTTACTCACCGCCTTGGGATTCACCCCTCCACTTT. This encodes CASSYSPPWDSPLHF.

The table lists this clonotype with a few counts. The genes are TRBV2 and TRBJ2-1; 13 bases are a match to TRBD2. This CDR3 is built from 16 residues. In germline, CDR1 is SNHLY, CDR2 FYNNEI. Germline trimming cut 6 bases from V and 12 bases from J; bases unmatched to any gene: 14. CDR3 region: CASRGTSGEPLLRQFF. The CDR3 region has the DNA TGTGCCAGCAGGGGGACTAGCGGGGAGCCCCTTCTCAGGCAGTTCTTC.

V gene TRBV11-2 combines with J gene TRBJ1-1; 9 nucleotides agree with TRBD1. This CDR3 is built from 14 residues. The V segment lost 3 bases and the J segment 6 bases; nucleotides outside the gene matches: 5. Germline CDR1 is SGHAT and CDR2 is FQNNGV. In nucleotides, the CDR3 is TGTGCCAGCAGCTTCGGGACAGGGCGGGCTGAAGCTTTCTTT. This sequence encodes CASSFGTGRAEAFF.

This clonotype appeared a few times. The rearrangement uses TRBV19 and TRBJ1-1; 9 nucleotides line up with TRBD1. The CDR3 is made up of 17 amino acids. The ends lost 5 bases at V and 4 bases at J; junction bases unmatched: 14. Germline assignment: CDR1 LNHDA and CDR2 SQIVND (reference sequence). The CDR3 spells CASSPQDPRDRATEAFF. CDR3 sequence (DNA): TGTGCCAGTAGTCCCCAGGATCCGCGGGACAGGGCCACTGAAGCTTTCTTT.

This clonotype was seen only a few times. The chain combines TRBV6-2 or TRBV6-3 with TRBJ2-3; TRBD2 is a possible D gene (6 bases). Germline V lookup: CDR1 MNHEY, CDR2 SVGEGT. The V end was cut by 6 bases, the J end by 10 bases, with 14 bases between. The CDR3 extends over 12 amino acids. CDR3 sequence (DNA): TGTGCCAGCAGGTGGGACTCCGGGGCGCAGTATTTT. This sequence encodes CASRWDSGAQYF.

This rearrangement joins TRBV7-7 to TRBJ1-4, with D possibly being TRBD1 (6 bases). Germline V gene data show CDR1 as SSHAT and CDR2 as FNYEAQ (reference sequence). CDR3 length equals 16 residues. V lost 3 bases to trimming and J lost 8 bases, with 19 bases between them. The CDR3 sequence: CASSLGRGRGEEKLFF. In nucleotides, the CDR3 is TGTGCCAGCAGCTTGGGCAGGGGCCGGGGAGAGGAAAAACTGTTTTTT. Together with reference TRBV7-7 and TRBJ1-4, the CDR3 gives the full variable domain: GAGVSQSPRYKVTKRGQDVTLRCDPISSHATLYWYQQALGQGPEFLTYFNYEAQPDKSGLPSDRFSAERPEGSISTLTIQRTEQRDSAMYRCASSLGRGRGEEKLFFGSGTQLSVL.

This clonotype was detected only a few times. The chain couples TRBV2 to TRBJ2-1; 9 bases match TRBD2. The V gene's germline CDR1 is SNHLY and CDR2 FYNNEI. The CDR3 length is 13 residues. V trimming: 9 bases; J trimming: 9 bases; junction bases outside the gene matches: 9. CDR3 sequence: CAREGTSNSEQFF. CDR3 sequence (DNA): TGTGCCAGGGAAGGGACTAGCAATTCTGAGCAGTTCTTC.

This clonotype was counted once. The J gene is TRBJ1-5, the V gene TRBV28, with 11 positions matching TRBD1. This CDR3 has 19 amino acids. Germline CDR1 MDHEN, CDR2 SYDVKM. The junction had 19 bases not matched to a gene; V was cut back by 5 bases and J by 7 bases. CDR3 coding DNA: TGTGCCAGCAGTCCCCGTCGGTGGACAGGGGGCGAATCACAACAGCCCCAGCATTTT. Translation: CASSPRRWTGGESQQPQHF. Combining the CDR3 with reference TRBV28 and TRBJ1-5 gives the whole variable domain DVKVTQSSRYLVKRTGEKVFLECVQDMDHENMFWYRQDPGLGLRLIYFSYDVKMKEKGDIPEGYSVSREKKERFSLILESASTNQTSMYLCASSPRRWTGGESQQPQHFGDGTRLSIL.

Only a few counts were recorded for this clonotype. The chain carries TRBV5-1 and TRBJ2-3, with no clear D. The germline CDR1 and CDR2 sequences are SGHRS and YFSETQ. This CDR3 has 15 amino acids. V lost 0 bases and J 3 bases, leaving 11 bases between the germline ends. The CDR3 DNA reads TGCGCCAGCAGCTTGGTAGCCGACTCTACAGATACGCAGTATTTT. Translating gives CASSLVADSTDTQYF. Full variable domain (remainder filled in from reference TRBV5-1 and TRBJ2-3): KAGVTQTPRYLIKTRGQQVTLSCSPISGHRSVSWYQQTPGQGLQFLFEYFSETQRNKGNFPGRFSGRQFSNSRSEMNVSTLELGDSALYLCASSLVADSTDTQYFGPGTRLTVL.

J is TRBJ1-2 and V is TRBV12-3 or TRBV12-4, with D perhaps TRBD1 (5 bases). The CDR3 totals 16 residues. V lost 5 bases, J lost 6 bases, and 22 bases lay in between. The CDR3 DNA reads as TGTGCCAGCAGTCCATTGGGACCTACGCTTTTAGATGGCTACACCTTC. It yields the protein CASSPLGPTLLDGYTF.

The chain couples TRBV19 to TRBJ1-1; D remains ambiguous. The CDR3 runs 14 residues. Trimming cost V 3 bases and J 1 base, with 9 bases left between them. From germline, CDR1 is LNHDA and CDR2 SQIVND (reference sequence). CDR3: CASSIGPGNTEAFF. In DNA form, the CDR3 reads TGTGCCAGTAGTATCGGGCCGGGGAACACTGAAGCTTTCTTT.

The rearrangement joins TRBV9 to TRBJ2-3, with D perhaps given as TRBD1 or TRBD2 (5 bases each). CDR1 SGDLS and CDR2 YYNGEE come from the germline V gene. The germline V and J ends were trimmed by 4 bases and 6 bases, with 18 bases remaining between them. The CDR3 runs 15 residues. CDR3 nucleotide sequence: TGTGCCAGCAGCCTCTTTGGGGGTCCCAAGGATACGCAGTATTTT. Amino acids: CASSLFGGPKDTQYF.

The gene calls are TRBV15 and TRBJ1-2, with D unclear. There are 13 residues in the CDR3. Germline CDR1 LNHNV, CDR2 YYDKDF (reference sequence). V was cut by 0 bases and J by 8 bases, with 10 bases left in between. CDR3 loop: CATSRDKGGGYTF. The CDR3 DNA is TGTGCCACCAGCAGAGATAAGGGAGGGGGCTACACCTTC.